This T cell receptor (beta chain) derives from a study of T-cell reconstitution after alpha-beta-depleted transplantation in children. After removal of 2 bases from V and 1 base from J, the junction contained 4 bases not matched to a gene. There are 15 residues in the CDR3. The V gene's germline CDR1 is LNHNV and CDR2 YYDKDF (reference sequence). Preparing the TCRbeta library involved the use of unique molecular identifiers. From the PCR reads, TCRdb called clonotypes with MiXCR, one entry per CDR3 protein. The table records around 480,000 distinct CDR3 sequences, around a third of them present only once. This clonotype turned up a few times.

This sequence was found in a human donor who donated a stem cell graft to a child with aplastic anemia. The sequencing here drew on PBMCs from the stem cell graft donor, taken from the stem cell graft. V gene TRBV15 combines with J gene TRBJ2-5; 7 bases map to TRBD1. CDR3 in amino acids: CATSRTDRSQETQYF. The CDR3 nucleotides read TGTGCCACCAGCAGAACGGACAGGAGCCAAGAGACCCAGTACTTC.